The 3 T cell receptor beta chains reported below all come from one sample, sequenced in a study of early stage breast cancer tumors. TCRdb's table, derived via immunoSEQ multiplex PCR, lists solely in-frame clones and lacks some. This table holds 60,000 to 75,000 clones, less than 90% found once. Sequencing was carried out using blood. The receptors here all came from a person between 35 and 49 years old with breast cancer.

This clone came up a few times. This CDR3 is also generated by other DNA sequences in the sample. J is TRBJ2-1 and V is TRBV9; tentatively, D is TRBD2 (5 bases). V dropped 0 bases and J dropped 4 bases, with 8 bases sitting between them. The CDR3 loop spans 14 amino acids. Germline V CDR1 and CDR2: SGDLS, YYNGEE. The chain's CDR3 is CASSVGGSYNEQFF. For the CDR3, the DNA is TGTGCCAGCAGCGTAGGAGGGAGTTACAATGAGCAGTTCTTC.

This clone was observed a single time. The DNA of the CDR3 is TGTGCCAGCAGCTTAAGGGCAGGTGGGGACTACGAGCAGTACTTC. It encodes CASSLRAGGDYEQYF. The rearrangement joins TRBV7-3 to TRBJ2-7; D not resolved. V was clipped by 1 base and J by 3 bases, with 13 bases between them. The CDR3 length is 15 residues. Germline CDR1 is SGHTA and CDR2 is FQGTGA. Variable domain in full (rest from reference TRBV7-3 and TRBJ2-7): GAGVSQTPSNKVTEKGKYVELRCDPISGHTALYWYRQSLGQGPEFLIYFQGTGAADDSGLPNDRFFAVRPEGSVSTLKIQRTERGDSAVYLCASSLRAGGDYEQYFGPGTRLTVT.

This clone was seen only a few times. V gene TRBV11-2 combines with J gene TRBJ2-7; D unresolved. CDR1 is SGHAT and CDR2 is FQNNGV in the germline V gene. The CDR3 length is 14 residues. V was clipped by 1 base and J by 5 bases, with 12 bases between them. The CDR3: CASSLGPRTHEQYF. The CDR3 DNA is TGTGCCAGCAGCTTAGGGCCCAGAACCCACGAGCAGTACTTC.